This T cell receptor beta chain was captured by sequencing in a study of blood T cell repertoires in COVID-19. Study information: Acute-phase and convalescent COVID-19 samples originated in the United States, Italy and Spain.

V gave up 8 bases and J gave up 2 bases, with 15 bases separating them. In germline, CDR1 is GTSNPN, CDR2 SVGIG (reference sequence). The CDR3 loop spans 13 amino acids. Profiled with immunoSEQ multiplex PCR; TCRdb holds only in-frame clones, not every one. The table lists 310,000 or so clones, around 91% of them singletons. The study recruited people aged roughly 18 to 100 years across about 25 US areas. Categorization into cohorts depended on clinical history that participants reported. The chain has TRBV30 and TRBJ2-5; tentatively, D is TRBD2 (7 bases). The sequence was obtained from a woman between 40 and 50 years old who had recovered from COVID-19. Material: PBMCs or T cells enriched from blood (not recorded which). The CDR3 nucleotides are TGTGCCCTCGGGGGGCCTCCACAAGAGACCCAGTACTTC. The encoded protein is CALGGPPQETQYF. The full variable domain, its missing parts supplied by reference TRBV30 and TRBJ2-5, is SQTIHQWPATLVQPVGSPLSLECTVEGTSNPNLYWYRQAAGRGLQLLFYSVGIGQISSEVPQNLSASRPQDRQFILSSKKLLLSDSGFYLCALGGPPQETQYFGPGTRLLVL.